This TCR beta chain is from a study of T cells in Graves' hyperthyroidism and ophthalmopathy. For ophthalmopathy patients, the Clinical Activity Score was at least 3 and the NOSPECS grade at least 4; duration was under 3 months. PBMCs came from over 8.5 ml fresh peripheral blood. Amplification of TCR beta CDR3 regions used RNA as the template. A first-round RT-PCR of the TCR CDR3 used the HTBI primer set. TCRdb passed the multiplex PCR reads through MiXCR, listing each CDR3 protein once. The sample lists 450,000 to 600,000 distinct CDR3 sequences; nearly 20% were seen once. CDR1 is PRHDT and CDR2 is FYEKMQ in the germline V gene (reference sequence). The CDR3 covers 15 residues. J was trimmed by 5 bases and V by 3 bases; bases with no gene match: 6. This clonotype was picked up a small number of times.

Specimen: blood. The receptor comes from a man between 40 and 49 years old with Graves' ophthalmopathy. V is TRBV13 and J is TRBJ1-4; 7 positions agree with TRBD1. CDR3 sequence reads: CASSLGTALNEKLFF. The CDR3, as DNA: TGTGCCAGCAGCTTGGGGACAGCCTTAAATGAAAAACTGTTTTTT.